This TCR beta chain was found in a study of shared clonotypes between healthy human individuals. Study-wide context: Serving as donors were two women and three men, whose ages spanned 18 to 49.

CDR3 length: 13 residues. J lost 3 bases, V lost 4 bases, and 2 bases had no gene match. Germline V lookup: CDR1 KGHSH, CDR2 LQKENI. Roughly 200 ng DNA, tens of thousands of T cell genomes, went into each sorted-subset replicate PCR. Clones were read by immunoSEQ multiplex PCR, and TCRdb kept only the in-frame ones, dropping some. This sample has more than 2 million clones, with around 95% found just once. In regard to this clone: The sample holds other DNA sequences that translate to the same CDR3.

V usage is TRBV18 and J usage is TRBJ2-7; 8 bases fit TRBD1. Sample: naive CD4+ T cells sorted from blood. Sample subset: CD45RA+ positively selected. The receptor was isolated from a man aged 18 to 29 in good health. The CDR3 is CASSQGQGYEQYF. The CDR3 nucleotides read TGTGCCAGCTCACAAGGACAGGGCTACGAGCAGTACTTC.